The 19 T cell receptor beta chains below all came from one sample that was sequenced in a study of identical twins. TCRdb re-analysed the 5' RACE reads in MiXCR, keeping a single row per CDR3 protein. Of hundreds of thousands of distinct CDR3 sequences listed, 15% to 20% are singletons. These data were also reused for a study on T cells expressing NK-cell markers.

Sequencing was done on a sample of PBMCs. These receptors all come from a woman younger than 35 in good health.

This clonotype was counted a few times. The CDR3 nucleotides read TGCGCCAGCAGCTTGGCCTCAGAACTCCTCTCGGGCTACACCTTC. Its protein is CASSLASELLSGYTF. The rearrangement links TRBV5-1 to TRBJ1-2; D gene uncertain. Trimming shortened V by 0 bases and J by 8 bases, and 17 bases separated the two germline ends. Germline CDR1 SGHRS, CDR2 YFSETQ. The CDR3 loop spans 15 amino acids.

This clonotype was picked up a small number of times. DNA of the CDR3: TGCAGCACGGGACTCTCCACCGGGGAGCTGTTTTTT. This codes for CSTGLSTGELFF. V and J are TRBV29-1 and TRBJ2-2, with D maybe TRBD2 (6 bases). CDR1 SQVTM and CDR2 ANQGSEA come from the germline V gene. V lost 8 bases and J 4 bases, leaving 11 bases between the germline ends. The CDR3 is made up of 12 amino acids.

This clonotype appeared a few times. The chain has TRBV6-5 and TRBJ2-1; 7 positions agree with TRBD2. CDR1 is MNHEY, CDR2 SVGAGI, per germline. CDR3 length equals 15 residues. With 6 bases clipped from V and 7 bases from J, the junction kept 12 bases outside the gene matches. In nucleotides, the CDR3 is TGTGCCAGCAGCTACATGGCGGGGGTGGATAATGAGCAGTTCTTC. It codes for CASSYMAGVDNEQFF.

This clonotype was counted a few times. This sequence joins TRBV29-1 and TRBJ2-1, with 14 nucleotides matching TRBD2. The CDR3 extends over 17 amino acids. J lost 6 bases, V lost 5 bases, and 12 bases had no gene match. Germline values: CDR1 SQVTM, CDR2 ANQGSEA. Written as DNA, the CDR3 is TGCAGCGTTACCACCGGGACTAGCGGGAGTTCGGGCAATGAGCAGTTCTTC. This gives the protein CSVTTGTSGSSGNEQFF.

The chain couples TRBV30 to TRBJ2-1; 7 bases are a match to TRBD2. Germline CDR1 and CDR2: GTSNPN and SVGIG (reference sequence). The CDR3 totals 14 residues. Trimming removed 1 base from V and 7 bases from J; junction bases left unmatched: 7. This CDR3 reads CAWSAVSGENEQFF. The CDR3 DNA follows: TGTGCCTGGAGTGCAGTCAGCGGGGAGAATGAGCAGTTCTTC.

This chain links TRBV20-1 with TRBJ2-3; either TRBD1 or TRBD2 may supply D (6 bases each). The CDR3 spans 16 residues. Trimming removed 4 bases at V and 5 bases at J, with 22 bases between. In germline, CDR1 is DFQATT, CDR2 SNEGSKA (reference sequence). The CDR3 loop is CSAKLSGAGFQDTQYF. Here the CDR3 DNA reads TGCAGTGCTAAATTGTCGGGGGCCGGGTTTCAAGATACGCAGTATTTT.

The chain uses TRBV15 and TRBJ2-7; TRBD1 matches at 9 bases. From germline, CDR1 is LNHNV and CDR2 YYDKDF (reference sequence). This CDR3 has 16 amino acids. The V segment lost 0 bases and the J segment 4 bases; nucleotides outside the gene matches: 7. The CDR3 nucleotides read TGTGCCACCAGCAGAGATCTGGGGACAGGGAGGTACGAGCAGTACTTC. Protein sequence: CATSRDLGTGRYEQYF. Full variable domain (remainder filled in from reference TRBV15 and TRBJ2-7): DAMVIQNPRYQVTQFGKPVTLSCSQTLNHNVMYWYQQKSSQAPKLLFHYYDKDFNNEADTPDNFQSRRPNTSFCFLDIRSPGLGDTAMYLCATSRDLGTGRYEQYFGPGTRLTVT.

This clonotype came up a few times. The chain is built from TRBV12-3 or TRBV12-4 and TRBJ2-5; D not resolved. This CDR3 region has 14 residues. The V end lost 3 bases, the J end lost 3 bases, and 11 bases lay between the germline ends. CDR3 in DNA: TGTGCCAGCAGTTTCGTCGGTGAAAAAGAGACCCAGTACTTC. Protein product: CASSFVGEKETQYF.

The V and J genes are TRBV11-1 and TRBJ2-1, with D perhaps TRBD1 (5 bases). The CDR3 runs to 18 residues. Trimming left V 5 bases short and J 7 bases short, with 27 bases between. Germline V gene sequence: CDR1 SGHAT, CDR2 FQDESV (reference sequence). CDR3 sequence reads: CASSQTRRGLSFGNEQFF. DNA of the CDR3: TGTGCCAGCAGCCAAACACGAAGGGGTCTATCGTTCGGGAATGAGCAGTTCTTC.

The chain joins TRBV20-1 to TRBJ2-3, with D possibly being TRBD1 (5 bases). CDR3 length: 16 amino acids. Trimming pared 3 bases from V and 6 bases from J, leaving 22 bases between. The germline V gene encodes CDR1 DFQATT and CDR2 SNEGSKA (reference sequence). CDR3 protein: CSASETGRQGSDTQYF. DNA of the CDR3: TGCAGTGCTAGTGAAACCGGTAGGCAGGGTTCGGATACGCAGTATTTT.

This clonotype has ten or more counts. The rearrangement joins TRBV3-1 to TRBJ1-6; D is unclear. Deletions cut 5 bases from V and 7 bases from J, with 9 bases between. Germline V gives CDR1 LGHDT, CDR2 YNNKEL (reference sequence). CDR3 length: 13 residues. This CDR3 reads CASSYGRNSPLHF. The DNA of the CDR3 is TGTGCCAGCAGCTATGGACGGAATTCACCCCTCCACTTT.

This clonotype was seen a few times. The gene calls are TRBV7-2 and TRBJ2-1; D remains ambiguous. V gave up 5 bases and J gave up 6 bases, with 14 bases separating them. The germline V gene encodes CDR1 SGHTA and CDR2 FQGNSA. The CDR3 loop spans 14 amino acids. CDR3 sequence: CASSRPRAPNEQFF. In DNA form, the CDR3 reads TGTGCCAGCAGCCGGCCTAGAGCGCCCAATGAGCAGTTCTTC.

With regard to this clonotype: One junction end does not reproduce the germline sequence, and a read error may be involved. The chain's CDR3 is CANIGANGWRF. CDR3 nucleotides: TGTGCCAATATAGGTGCGAATGGTTGGCGCTTC. The chain joins TRBV14 to TRBJ2-1; D gene unclear. Germline V gene sequence: CDR1 SGHDN, CDR2 FVKESK. There are 11 residues in the CDR3.

This clonotype turned up a few times. The gene calls are TRBV6-1 and TRBJ1-2, with 11 positions matching TRBD1. The ends lost 6 bases at V and 4 bases at J; junction bases unmatched: 7. This CDR3 spans 15 amino acids. The V gene's germline CDR1 is MNHNS and CDR2 SASEGT. The CDR3, as DNA: TGTGCCAGCAGCAAGGGAGGACAGGGGGCCTATGGCTACACCTTC. Amino acid sequence: CASSKGGQGAYGYTF.

This clonotype was counted between two and nine times. The rearrangement joins TRBV4-3 to TRBJ2-7; 15 bases map to TRBD2. With V trimmed by 0 bases and J by 4 bases, 4 bases remained unmatched. Germline V lookup: CDR1 LGHNA, CDR2 YSLEER. This CDR3 has 17 amino acids. The CDR3 nucleotides read TGCGCCAGCAGCCAAGAATCGGGACTAGCGGGAGGTTACGAGCAGTACTTC. This codes for CASSQESGLAGGYEQYF.

This clonotype has only a few counts. V is TRBV7-8 and J is TRBJ2-7; unclear D gene. The CDR3 length is 13 residues. Trimming removed 2 bases at V and 3 bases at J, with 8 bases between. Germline assignment: CDR1 SGHVS and CDR2 FQNEAQ. The CDR3 region has the DNA TGTGCCAGCAGCTTATCACAGAACTACGAGCAGTACTTC. Encoded protein: CASSLSQNYEQYF.

This clonotype was detected ten times or more. The chain recombines TRBV10-1 with TRBJ1-6, with 9 positions matching TRBD1. The length of the CDR3 is 13 residues. The germline CDR1 and CDR2 sequences are WNHNN and SYGVQD (reference sequence). The V and J ends lost 8 bases and 9 bases, in that order; junction bases with no gene match: 5. The CDR3 bases are TGCGCCAGCTCGGGACAGGGTTTTTCACCCCTCCACTTT. Its protein product is CASSGQGFSPLHF.

This clonotype was observed a handful of times. As DNA, the CDR3 is TGTGCCAGCAGTTACTCGGCCAGAGGCACAGATACGCAGTATTTT. Translated: CASSYSARGTDTQYF. This chain uses TRBV6-5 with TRBJ2-3; D unclear. This CDR3 is built from 15 residues. Germline V gene lookup returns CDR1 MNHEY and CDR2 SVGAGI. Trimming shortened V by 0 bases and J by 1 base, and 8 bases separated the two germline ends.

The gene calls are TRBV7-2 and TRBJ2-3, with D perhaps matching TRBD2 (6 bases). The V end was cut by 6 bases, the J end by 2 bases, with 15 bases between. CDR1 and CDR2 (germline): SGHTA, FQGNSA. The CDR3 contains 15 residues. The CDR3 sequence: CASSRDSSYTDTQYF. CDR3 in DNA: TGTGCCAGCAGTCGGGACTCTTCTTACACAGATACGCAGTATTTT. The full variable domain, completed using reference TRBV7-2 and TRBJ2-3, is GAGVSQSPSNKVTEKGKDVELRCDPISGHTALYWYRQSLGQGLEFLIYFQGNSAPDKSGLPSDRFSAERTGGSVSTLTIQRTQQEDSAVYLCASSRDSSYTDTQYFGPGTRLTVL.